Each of the 22 T cell receptor beta chains below was sequenced from the same sample in a study of blood T cells in healthy people across ages. Sample-barcoded 5' priming and a J-beta primer mix drove a second PCR of roughly 6 to 12 cycles. TCRdb used MiXCR to reprocess the 5' RACE reads, holding one entry per CDR3 protein. The sample carries over a million distinct CDR3 sequences, less than 45% recorded once. The sequencing input was blood. These receptors originate from a woman younger than 35 in good health.

This clonotype was counted only a few times. V and J are TRBV27 and TRBJ2-3; TRBD2 is a possible D gene (5 bases). Germline-derived CDR1 and CDR2 are MNHEY and SMNVEV (reference sequence). The V end was cut by 7 bases, the J end by 4 bases, with 18 bases between. The CDR3 runs to 15 residues. The CDR3 reads CASTPGVSVADTQYF. CDR3 bases: TGTGCCAGCACCCCTGGGGTTAGCGTTGCAGATACGCAGTATTTT.

This clonotype was recorded only once. The rearrangement links TRBV20-1 to TRBJ2-4; possibly TRBD1 for D (7 bases). The germline V gene has CDR1 DFQATT and CDR2 SNEGSKA (reference sequence). Trimming stripped 4 bases from V and 13 bases from J, with 23 bases between. The CDR3 consists of 14 residues. CDR3 nucleotide sequence: TGCAGTGCTAAGGGACAGCCCTTCGGGGGTGAGCAGTACTTC. It encodes CSAKGQPFGGEQYF.

This clonotype was observed a single time. The chain couples TRBV14 to TRBJ2-5, with D perhaps TRBD2 (5 bases). The J call could be wrong; TRBJ2-7 is a better fit for the DNA end. Germline assignment: CDR1 SGHDN and CDR2 FVKESK. The CDR3 length is 13 residues. CDR3 sequence reads: CASSRGLASEQYF. The CDR3 DNA sequence: TGTGCCAGCAGCCGGGGTTTAGCGAGCGAGCAGTACTTC.

V usage is TRBV15 and J usage is TRBJ1-5, with D uncertain. V lost 6 bases to trimming and J lost 4 bases, with 7 bases between them. Per the germline V gene, CDR1 is LNHNV and CDR2 is YYDKDF (reference sequence). The CDR3 consists of 12 residues. The CDR3 region has the DNA TGTGCCACCAGACGCAGGAATCAGCCCCAGCATTTT. Translating it yields CATRRRNQPQHF.

There are a few counts of this clonotype. The V call is TRBV11-2, the J call TRBJ2-1; D not resolved. The CDR3 has 16 amino acids. V was cut by 0 bases and J by 0 bases, with 9 bases left in between. Germline-derived CDR1 and CDR2 are SGHAT and FQNNGV. The DNA for the CDR3 is TGTGCCAGCAGCTTAGATCCGCTAAGCTCCTACAATGAGCAGTTCTTC. Translating gives CASSLDPLSSYNEQFF.

The sample holds a few counts of this clonotype. CDR3 in DNA: TGTGCCAGCAGCTTAGGAGCGGGACAGCGGGGGTATGAGCAGTTCTTC. Translating gives CASSLGAGQRGYEQFF. V usage is TRBV11-2 and J usage is TRBJ2-1; TRBD2 is a possible D gene (8 bases). V lost 1 base and J lost 8, with 18 bases in between. The V gene's germline CDR1 is SGHAT and CDR2 FQNNGV. This CDR3 contains 16 residues.

In nucleotides, the CDR3 is TGTGCCAGCAGTTACTCAGACGTAAATTCACCCCTCCACTTT. Its protein is CASSYSDVNSPLHF. The chain recombines TRBV6-6 with TRBJ1-6; D is unclear. V was clipped by 0 bases and J by 7 bases, with 7 bases between them. The CDR3 has 14 residues. CDR1 and CDR2 (germline): MNHNY, SVGAGI (reference sequence).

Only a few counts were recorded for this clonotype. The chain couples TRBV28 to TRBJ1-6, with TRBD1 matching over 10 bases. This CDR3 spans 15 amino acids. V shed 6 bases, J shed 6 bases, and the junction held 5 bases outside the gene matches. Germline values: CDR1 MDHEN, CDR2 SYDVKM. The CDR3 here is CASRAGDRGNSPLHF. The DNA of the CDR3 is TGTGCCAGCAGGGCCGGGGACAGGGGTAATTCACCCCTCCACTTT.

The sample holds many counts of this clonotype. The gene calls are TRBV20-1 and TRBJ2-1; 8 bases map to TRBD2. The CDR3 runs to 15 residues. The J segment lost 5 bases and the V segment lost 2 bases, leaving 8 bases of the junction unmatched. The V gene's germline CDR1 is DFQATT and CDR2 SNEGSKA (reference sequence). Here the CDR3 DNA reads TGCAGTGCTAGAACGACGGGGGGGGTAGACAATGAGCAGTTCTTC. It is translated as CSARTTGGVDNEQFF.

The chain couples TRBV28 to TRBJ2-1; 7 bases fit TRBD2. CDR1 and CDR2 from the germline V gene are MDHEN and SYDVKM. The CDR3 extends over 12 amino acids. CDR3 in DNA: TGTGCGCGGGGACTACCTAACAATGAGCAGTTCTTC. Its protein product is CARGLPNNEQFF.

The chain links TRBV7-3 to TRBJ2-5, with a tentative D call TRBD2 (6 bases). In germline, CDR1 is SGHTA, CDR2 FQGTGA. The CDR3 has 15 residues. V dropped 5 bases and J dropped 11 bases, with 24 bases sitting between them. The CDR3 DNA sequence: TGTGCCAGCAGCCTCCTGGCTAGCGTATACAATGAGCAGTACTTC. Amino acids: CASSLLASVYNEQYF.

The V call is TRBV3-1, the J call TRBJ2-7; D not resolved. CDR1 is LGHDT, CDR2 YNNKEL, per germline (reference sequence). This CDR3 has 17 residues. V lost 1 base to trimming and J lost 2 bases, with 18 bases between them. In DNA, the CDR3 is TGTGCCAGCAGCCAAGCGTACGGCGACAAGATCACCTACGAGCAGTACTTC. This translates into CASSQAYGDKITYEQYF.

This clonotype has only a few counts. The chain carries TRBV25-1 and TRBJ2-5; D remains unclear. Germline V gene sequence: CDR1 MGHDK, CDR2 SYGVNS. This CDR3 is 12 amino acids long. Trimming shortened V by 3 bases and J by 4 bases, and 6 bases separated the two germline ends. CDR3 sequence reads: CASSENRETQYF. The DNA of the CDR3 is TGTGCCAGCAGTGAGAACCGAGAGACCCAGTACTTC.

This rearrangement joins TRBV6-6 to TRBJ1-5; no reliable D call. The germline V gene has CDR1 MNHNY and CDR2 SVGAGI (reference sequence). The CDR3 totals 12 residues. Between the trimmed V and J ends, which lost 7 bases and 3 bases, there was a span of 7 bases. CDR3 protein: CASTSDNQPQHF. CDR3 sequence (DNA): TGTGCCAGCACCTCCGACAATCAGCCCCAGCATTTT.

A few counts support this clonotype. The V call is TRBV25-1, the J call TRBJ1-1; 8 bases agree with TRBD1. In germline, CDR1 is MGHDK, CDR2 SYGVNS. V was pared by 1 base and J by 5 bases, with 9 bases of the junction left unmatched. There are 16 residues in the CDR3. The CDR3 region has the DNA TGTGCCAGCAGTGAATTTAGTTCAGGGGGCGGGACTGAAGCTTTCTTT. Protein product: CASSEFSSGGGTEAFF.

The V call is TRBV7-2, the J call TRBJ2-1, with TRBD2 as a possible D gene (6 bases). V was pared by 5 bases and J by 9 bases, with 23 bases between. Germline V gives CDR1 SGHTA, CDR2 FQGNSA. The CDR3 length is 16 residues. The CDR3 nucleotides read TGTGCCAGCAGCAGCGCTAGAGAGCGGGCCCACGGTGAGCAGTTCTTC. This codes for CASSSARERAHGEQFF.

This clonotype was seen only a few times. The chain links TRBV12-3 or TRBV12-4 to TRBJ1-5, with D unresolved. The CDR3 contains 12 residues. V lost 8 bases and J 4 bases, leaving 9 bases between the germline ends. CDR3 in amino acids: CASAGFNQPQHF. CDR3 coding DNA: TGTGCCAGCGCGGGATTTAATCAGCCCCAGCATTTT.

CDR3 bases: TGTGCCAGCAACCAACAGGGGCCAATGGACGAGCAGTACTTC. It codes for CASNQQGPMDEQYF. The chain has TRBV7-2 and TRBJ2-7; 7 bases align to TRBD1. This CDR3 has 14 residues. V dropped 7 bases and J dropped 5; count of bases not matched to a gene: 11. Germline loops: CDR1 SGHTA, CDR2 FQGNSA.

In its sample, this clonotype was seen a few times. This chain joins TRBV4-3 and TRBJ2-1; the D call may be TRBD1 or TRBD2 (5 bases each). V dropped 0 bases and J dropped 3 bases, with 12 bases sitting between them. The V gene's germline CDR1 is LGHNA and CDR2 YSLEER. CDR3 length: 16 residues. CDR3 region: CASSQEGVGDYNEQFF. The CDR3 DNA follows: TGCGCCAGCAGCCAAGAGGGGGTAGGGGACTACAATGAGCAGTTCTTC.

The DNA of the CDR3 is TGTGCCAGCAGTGTACGGACGCCCCACGAGCAGTTCTTC. Its protein is CASSVRTPHEQFF. The chain combines TRBV25-1 with TRBJ2-1, with D unresolved. V lost 4 bases, J lost 10 bases, and 14 bases lay in between. The CDR3 totals 13 residues. Germline assignment: CDR1 MGHDK and CDR2 SYGVNS.

The chain has TRBV12-3 or TRBV12-4 and TRBJ2-1; D is possibly TRBD2 (6 bases). The DNA end lines up better with TRBJ2-7; the J call may be wrong. CDR3 length: 15 residues. Here the CDR3 DNA reads TGTGCCAGCAGTTTGACTGGCGGGGAGTACAATGAGCAGTACTTC. The encoded protein is CASSLTGGEYNEQYF.

This chain links TRBV20-1 with TRBJ2-1, with 7 bases matching TRBD2. Germline CDR1 and CDR2: DFQATT and SNEGSKA (reference sequence). The CDR3 has 12 residues. After removal of 6 bases from V and 2 bases from J, the junction contained 1 base not matched to a gene. Here the CDR3 DNA reads TGCAGTGCCGCGGGGGCCTACAATGAGCAGTTCTTC. Translating gives CSAAGAYNEQFF.